This passage covers 30 T cell receptor beta chains from one sample sequenced in a study of cytomegalovirus exposure and HLA in healthy donors (dated by TCRdb to about 2017). Library construction relied on the immunoSEQ multiplex PCR assay. This is the immuneACCESS table as TCRdb keeps it, with only in-frame sequences that have V and J called. A part of the clones is gone; compared with another copy, unresolved V genes explain less than half, and the rest is unexplained. This sample is represented by 100,000 to 150,000 clones; under 90% of them were singletons. The ten largest clones capture 3% to 3.5% of the sample. Sequencing was done on a sample of PBMCs. The receptors come from a man younger than 40 in good health and CMV-seronegative.

This clone was observed a handful of times. V gene TRBV6-5 combines with J gene TRBJ2-7; 10 nucleotides match TRBD1. V shed 10 bases and J 3 bases; nucleotides not matched to a gene: 3. Germline CDR1 and CDR2: MNHEY and SVGAGI. The length of the CDR3 is 12 residues. Here the CDR3 DNA reads TGTGCCACCCGGGACAGGGGCTACGAGCAGTACTTC. Translated, it gives CATRDRGYEQYF.

This chain joins TRBV5-4 and TRBJ2-1, with TRBD1 matching over 9 bases. Germline trimming cut 2 bases from V and 9 bases from J; bases unmatched to any gene: 9. The V gene's germline CDR1 is SGHNT and CDR2 YYREEE (reference sequence). There are 15 residues in the CDR3. The CDR3 DNA reads as TGTGCCAGCAGCTTCGGGACAGGGATCTTGGTTGAGCAGTTCTTC. Translation: CASSFGTGILVEQFF.

This chain connects TRBV9 to TRBJ2-7; D gene ambiguous. V lost 0 bases and J lost 2, with 9 bases in between. Germline V gives CDR1 SGDLS, CDR2 YYNGEE. This CDR3 has 14 residues. The CDR3 coding sequence is TGTGCCAGCAGCGTAGACGGGTCAGCCTACGAGCAGTACTTC. This codes for CASSVDGSAYEQYF.

In DNA form, the CDR3 reads TGTGCCAGCAGTTACAGCGGAGATACGCAGTATTTT. Amino acid sequence: CASSYSGDTQYF. This chain links TRBV6-5 with TRBJ2-3; a weak D match, TRBD2 (5 bases). Germline V gene sequence: CDR1 MNHEY, CDR2 SVGAGI. The length of the CDR3 is 12 residues. With 2 bases removed from V and 5 bases from J, the gap between germline ends came to 5 bases.

V gene TRBV2 combines with J gene TRBJ1-5; 9 nucleotides align to TRBD1. Trimming removed 6 bases from V and 5 bases from J; junction bases left unmatched: 8. Germline values: CDR1 SNHLY, CDR2 FYNNEI. The CDR3 is 15 amino acids. The DNA of the CDR3 is TGTGCCAGCAGGGGGGGATGGACAGGGGATCAGCCCCAGCATTTT. This gives the protein CASRGGWTGDQPQHF.

This chain's CDR3 is CASSPSGTFETQYF. CDR3 sequence (DNA): TGTGCCAGCAGCCCATCAGGGACATTCGAGACCCAGTACTTC. The gene calls are TRBV11-2 and TRBJ2-5, with D maybe TRBD1 (6 bases). Trimming took off 5 bases at V and 5 bases at J, with 15 bases between the two ends. This CDR3 is 14 amino acids long. Germline CDR1 SGHAT, CDR2 FQNNGV.

This rearrangement joins TRBV5-1 to TRBJ2-5; D perhaps matches TRBD2 (7 bases). Germline V lookup: CDR1 SGHRS, CDR2 YFSETQ. Trimming shortened V by 0 bases and J by 0 bases, and 12 bases separated the two germline ends. The CDR3 is 16 residues long. For the CDR3, the DNA is TGCGCCAGCAGCTTGGGGGCGGGGGCCTACCAAGAGACCCAGTACTTC. This codes for CASSLGAGAYQETQYF.

This chain joins TRBV7-8 and TRBJ2-1, with 11 nucleotides matching TRBD1. The germline V gene encodes CDR1 SGHVS and CDR2 FQNEAQ. The CDR3 length is 17 residues. V was pared by 3 bases and J by 2 bases, with 6 bases of the junction left unmatched. CDR3 protein: CASSLGTGGWTYNEQFF. The CDR3 nucleotides are TGTGCCAGCAGCTTGGGGACAGGGGGGTGGACCTACAATGAGCAGTTCTTC.

The chain recombines TRBV2 with TRBJ2-7, with 7 bases fitting TRBD2. V lost 5 bases, J lost 2 bases, and 6 bases stayed unmatched. Germline V gene data show CDR1 as SNHLY and CDR2 as FYNNEI. This CDR3 spans 14 amino acids. The CDR3 DNA sequence: TGTGCCAGCAGTCCCGGCGGGAGAACCTACGAGCAGTACTTC. Amino acid sequence: CASSPGGRTYEQYF.

V is TRBV18 and J is TRBJ2-2; 10 bases agree with TRBD2. Trimming cost V 6 bases and J 4 bases; bases outside gene matches: 5. The CDR3 has 15 amino acids. CDR1 and CDR2 (germline): KGHSH, LQKENI. CDR3 region: CASSPSGGPTGELFF. Written as DNA, the CDR3 is TGTGCCAGCTCCCCTAGCGGGGGCCCCACCGGGGAGCTGTTTTTT.

The CDR3 spells CAISDGSTHSTDTQYF. CDR3 nucleotides: TGTGCCATCAGTGATGGTAGTACCCATAGCACAGATACGCAGTATTTT. The chain carries TRBV10-3 and TRBJ2-3; D remains ambiguous. Germline assignment: CDR1 ENHRY and CDR2 SYGVKD. The V end was cut by 3 bases, the J end by 0 bases, with 13 bases between. The CDR3 runs to 16 residues.

The J gene is TRBJ2-5, the V gene TRBV9; D is perhaps TRBD2 (6 bases). Germline assignment: CDR1 SGDLS and CDR2 YYNGEE. The V end was cut by 1 base, the J end by 4 bases, with 8 bases between. The CDR3 is 13 residues long. The DNA of the CDR3 is TGTGCCAGCAGCGTACGGGGGAGAGAGACCCAGTACTTC. It yields the protein CASSVRGRETQYF. Full variable domain (rest looked up from reference TRBV9 and TRBJ2-5): DSGVTQTPKHLITATGQRVTLRCSPRSGDLSVYWYQQSLDQGLQFLIQYYNGEERAKGNILERFSAQQFPDLHSELNLSSLELGDSALYFCASSVRGRETQYFGPGTRLLVL.

The chain links TRBV19 to TRBJ2-2; 7 bases are shared with TRBD1. V shed 5 bases and J 6 bases; nucleotides not matched to a gene: 9. The germline V gene has CDR1 LNHDA and CDR2 SQIVND (reference sequence). The CDR3 totals 15 residues. Here the CDR3 DNA reads TGTGCCAGTAGTCCCCGGACAGGAGCCTCCGGGGAGCTGTTTTTT. Translating it yields CASSPRTGASGELFF.

V is TRBV11-2 and J is TRBJ2-1; 7 bases fit TRBD1. CDR3 size: 11 residues. Trimming removed 3 bases from V and 14 bases from J; junction bases left unmatched: 4. Germline V gene data show CDR1 as SGHAT and CDR2 as FQNNGV. CDR3 sequence reads: CASSFGQVKFF. In DNA form, the CDR3 reads TGTGCCAGCAGCTTCGGACAGGTAAAGTTCTTC.

The rearrangement links TRBV7-9 to TRBJ2-2; 13 bases align to TRBD2. V lost 5 bases to trimming and J lost 2 bases; unmatched junction nucleotides: 5. Germline values: CDR1 SEHNR, CDR2 FQNEAQ (reference sequence). This CDR3 has 17 amino acids. The CDR3 is CASSPRTSGGNTGELFF. CDR3 nucleotides: TGTGCCAGCAGCCCGCGGACTAGCGGGGGAAACACCGGGGAGCTGTTTTTT. Full variable domain (remainder filled in from reference TRBV7-9 and TRBJ2-2): DTGVSQNPRHKITKRGQNVTFRCDPISEHNRLYWYRQTLGQGPEFLTYFQNEAQLEKSRLLSDRFSAERPKGSFSTLEIQRTEQGDSAMYLCASSPRTSGGNTGELFFGEGSRLTVL.

The chain recombines TRBV2 with TRBJ1-5; D uncertain. This CDR3 has 16 residues. In germline, CDR1 is SNHLY, CDR2 FYNNEI. V lost 4 bases to trimming and J lost 1 base, with 14 bases between them. The DNA for the CDR3 is TGTGCCAGCAGTGTACTAGAGGGTAGGAGCAATCAGCCCCAGCATTTT. This encodes CASSVLEGRSNQPQHF.

The chain recombines TRBV19 with TRBJ1-1; a weak D match, TRBD1 (5 bases). Germline CDR1 LNHDA, CDR2 SQIVND (reference sequence). The CDR3 spans 16 residues. The ends were cut back, 6 bases at V and 0 bases at J, with 17 bases in the middle. The CDR3 bases are TGTGCCAGTAGCTCAGGGCTGACAGCCATGAACACTGAAGCTTTCTTT. It is translated as CASSSGLTAMNTEAFF.

The gene calls are TRBV6-1 and TRBJ2-7, with D perhaps matching TRBD1 (5 bases). Per the germline V gene, CDR1 is MNHNS and CDR2 is SASEGT. This CDR3 is built from 13 residues. V lost 8 bases and J 6 bases, leaving 17 bases between the germline ends. CDR3 loop: CASVDSPSLEQYF. The CDR3 DNA reads as TGTGCCAGCGTAGACAGCCCGTCTCTCGAGCAGTACTTC.

This clone was picked up one time. The gene calls are TRBV11-2 and TRBJ2-1, with D perhaps TRBD2 (5 bases). The V gene's germline CDR1 is SGHAT and CDR2 FQNNGV. V lost 1 base and J 10 bases, leaving 11 bases between the germline ends. This CDR3 comprises 13 residues. CDR3 coding DNA: TGTGCCAGCAGCTTAGCGGAGGCAAGGGAGCAGTTCTTC. Its protein is CASSLAEAREQFF.

The table lists this clone with a few counts. The chain is built from TRBV6-5 and TRBJ2-7; 7 positions agree with TRBD1. V trimming: 5 bases; J trimming: 5 bases; junction bases outside the gene matches: 6. The CDR3 is 13 residues long. Germline V lookup: CDR1 MNHEY, CDR2 SVGAGI. Here the CDR3 DNA reads TGTGCCAGCAGTGTAGGGGGCGCGCACGAGCAGTACTTC. Its protein is CASSVGGAHEQYF.

The chain joins TRBV6-6 to TRBJ2-7; 7 bases match TRBD1. This CDR3 has 16 residues. The germline gives CDR1 MNHNY, CDR2 SVGAGI (reference sequence). After removal of 0 bases from V and 3 bases from J, the junction contained 8 bases not matched to a gene. The CDR3 nucleotides are TGTGCCAGCAGTTACTCGAGGGGGCAGGTCAGCTACGAGCAGTACTTC. This gives the protein CASSYSRGQVSYEQYF.

V gene TRBV5-1 combines with J gene TRBJ2-3; D perhaps matches TRBD1 (5 bases). Trimming cost V 7 bases and J 2 bases, with 20 bases left between them. Germline CDR1 is SGHRS and CDR2 is YFSETQ. The CDR3 extends over 16 amino acids. In DNA, the CDR3 is TGCGCCAGCGCCCCCCAGGGCGCTAGATACACAGATACGCAGTATTTT. Its translation is CASAPQGARYTDTQYF.

This chain connects TRBV19 to TRBJ1-3; D not resolved. The CDR3 sequence is 16 residues long. Germline CDR1 is LNHDA and CDR2 is SQIVND (reference sequence). With 3 bases removed from V and 0 bases from J, the gap between germline ends came to 12 bases. The DNA for the CDR3 is TGTGCCAGTAGTATTGCTTACGGGTACTCTGGAAACACCATATATTTT. Translation: CASSIAYGYSGNTIYF.

This rearrangement joins TRBV27 to TRBJ2-7, with TRBD1 matching over 8 bases. J lost 6 bases, V lost 10 bases, and 11 bases had no gene match. There are 13 residues in the CDR3. The germline V gene encodes CDR1 MNHEY and CDR2 SMNVEV (reference sequence). Written as DNA, the CDR3 is TGTGCCATGCCGGGACAGGTAATATCCGAGCAGTACTTC. This sequence encodes CAMPGQVISEQYF.

The rearrangement uses TRBV29-1 and TRBJ1-2; a weak D match, TRBD1 (5 bases). The germline V and J ends were trimmed by 3 bases and 4 bases, with 9 bases remaining between them. The CDR3 spans 12 residues. Germline-derived CDR1 and CDR2 are SQVTM and ANQGSEA. The CDR3 coding sequence is TGCAGCGTTGAGGGGGGTGGCTATGGCTACACCTTC. This translates into CSVEGGGYGYTF.

The chain links TRBV18 to TRBJ1-3, with a weak D call TRBD1 (6 bases). The CDR3 extends over 17 amino acids. Germline V CDR1 and CDR2: KGHSH, LQKENI. Trimming cost V 3 bases and J 0 bases, with 15 bases left between them. The CDR3 DNA sequence: TGTGCCAGCTCACCCTATGGGGGGGCCGTCTCTGGAAACACCATATATTTT. Translated: CASSPYGGAVSGNTIYF.

V is TRBV7-6 and J is TRBJ2-2, with 9 bases matching TRBD1. The germline gives CDR1 SGHVS, CDR2 FNYEAQ. Trimming cost V 5 bases and J 1 base; bases outside gene matches: 14. This CDR3 spans 19 amino acids. For the CDR3, the DNA is TGTGCCAGCAGCCGGGTGGTGGGACAGGGTTTATGGAACACCGGGGAGCTGTTTTTT. Amino acids: CASSRVVGQGLWNTGELFF.

V is TRBV7-2 and J is TRBJ2-7, with D possibly matching TRBD1 (6 bases). With 2 bases removed from V and 0 bases from J, the gap between germline ends came to 14 bases. This CDR3 is 16 amino acids long. The germline V gene encodes CDR1 SGHTA and CDR2 FQGNSA. The CDR3 region has the DNA TGTGCCAGCAGCTTAAGGACGGGACACAGCTCCTACGAGCAGTACTTC. It translates to CASSLRTGHSSYEQYF. The variable domain in full, with the rest retrieved from reference TRBV7-2 and TRBJ2-7, is GAGVSQSPSNKVTEKGKDVELRCDPISGHTALYWYRQSLGQGLEFLIYFQGNSAPDKSGLPSDRFSAERTGGSVSTLTIQRTQQEDSAVYLCASSLRTGHSSYEQYFGPGTRLTVT.

This chain connects TRBV7-8 to TRBJ2-7; TRBD1 matches 8 bases. The CDR3 totals 13 residues. Looked up from germline, CDR1 is SGHVS and CDR2 is FQNEAQ. V trimming: 5 bases; J trimming: 6 bases; junction bases outside the gene matches: 6. CDR3 loop: CASSPGTGSEQYF. CDR3 DNA sequence: TGTGCCAGCAGCCCCGGGACAGGAAGCGAGCAGTACTTC. The full variable domain, with the rest looked up from reference TRBV7-8 and TRBJ2-7, is GAGVSQSPRYKVAKRGQDVALRCDPISGHVSLFWYQQALGQGPEFLTYFQNEAQLDKSGLPSDRFFAERPEGSVSTLKIQRTQQEDSAVYLCASSPGTGSEQYFGPGTRLTVT.

The chain links TRBV6-1 to TRBJ1-3; possibly TRBD1 for D (5 bases). Trimming cost V 6 bases and J 8 bases, with 20 bases left between them. The CDR3 is made up of 15 amino acids. Germline CDR1 MNHNS, CDR2 SASEGT. CDR3 protein: CASSSPGGEKDTIYF. CDR3 sequence (DNA): TGTGCCAGCAGCTCACCCGGGGGGGAGAAGGACACCATATATTTT.